The 29 T cell receptor beta chains below all came from one sample that was sequenced in a study of shared clonotypes between healthy human individuals (dated by TCRdb to the early 2020s). Library preparation was by the immunoSEQ multiplex PCR assay. Entries here come from immuneACCESS through TCRdb and include only in-frame sequences with V and J called. Some clones fail to appear in such tables; in the studies checked, an unresolved V gene covers under half of the shortfall, and the cause of the remainder is unknown. This sample lists about 600,000 clones; 95% to 96% were detected once. The ten largest clones add up to approximately 0.1% of the sample. CD8 naive samples were obtained by positive selection for CCR7 among CD45RO-negative cells, yielding a CD45RA+CCR7+ population from which TemRA cells were excluded. Material for sequencing was naive CD8+ T cells sorted from blood. The sample's cell subset or site, from its label and the paper: CD45RA+CCR7+. The origin of the receptors is a woman aged 25-40 years in good health.

This chain connects TRBV7-9 to TRBJ2-7, with 8 bases identical to TRBD1. Germline V gives CDR1 SEHNR, CDR2 FQNEAQ (reference sequence). With 11 bases clipped from V and 2 bases from J, the junction kept 8 bases outside the gene matches. The CDR3 loop spans 13 amino acids. CDR3 DNA sequence: TGTGCCTCAACTCAGGGGGCAACCTACGAGCAGTACTTC. It codes for CASTQGATYEQYF.

The V call is TRBV28, the J call TRBJ1-4; D gene unclear. The germline CDR1 and CDR2 sequences are MDHEN and SYDVKM. The V and J ends lost 1 base and 5 bases respectively, with 20 bases between them. This CDR3 has 18 amino acids. CDR3 residues: CASSLFFPLGEGNEKLFF. CDR3 coding DNA: TGTGCCAGCAGTTTATTCTTTCCCCTTGGGGAAGGAAATGAAAAACTGTTTTTT.

V and J are TRBV19 and TRBJ2-1; 14 positions agree with TRBD2. J was trimmed by 15 bases and V by 5 bases; bases with no gene match: 12. CDR1 LNHDA and CDR2 SQIVND come from the germline V gene (reference sequence). This CDR3 contains 15 residues. In DNA form, the CDR3 reads TGTGCCAGTAGTCTCCGACCCGGACTAGCGGGAGGTCTGTTCTTC. This codes for CASSLRPGLAGGLFF.

This chain joins TRBV29-1 and TRBJ1-2; D is uncertain. The CDR3 is 17 residues long. Germline CDR1 SQVTM, CDR2 ANQGSEA. V shed 6 bases and J shed 3 bases, with 26 bases lying between them. The CDR3 nucleotides are TGCAGCGTGGCGGGCGGGGAACTCACTACCCTATACTATGGCTACACCTTC. Its protein product is CSVAGGELTTLYYGYTF.

The chain carries TRBV5-5 and TRBJ1-2, with a weak D call TRBD1 (6 bases). CDR3 length: 14 amino acids. Trimming removed 4 bases at V and 3 bases at J, with 13 bases between. CDR1 is SGHKS, CDR2 YYEKEE, per germline (reference sequence). The CDR3 DNA sequence: TGTGCCAGCAGCACACTGGACAGATACTATGGCTACACCTTC. Amino acids: CASSTLDRYYGYTF.

The gene calls are TRBV6-6 and TRBJ1-4; D is perhaps TRBD1 (5 bases). The CDR3 covers 15 residues. Per the germline V gene, CDR1 is MNHNY and CDR2 is SVGAGI (reference sequence). Trimming stripped 0 bases from V and 6 bases from J, with 11 bases between. The CDR3: CASSYSIIGDEKLFF. The CDR3 DNA follows: TGTGCCAGCAGTTACTCGATTATAGGGGATGAAAAACTGTTTTTT.

The gene calls are TRBV7-9 and TRBJ2-7, with a possible D match to TRBD2 (6 bases). This CDR3 region has 14 residues. V was trimmed by 1 base and J by 3 bases, leaving 10 bases between them. Germline CDR1 and CDR2: SEHNR and FQNEAQ (reference sequence). The CDR3 sequence: CASSLGGGIYEQYF. The CDR3 nucleotides are TGTGCCAGCAGCTTAGGCGGAGGGATCTACGAGCAGTACTTC.

The chain joins TRBV4-1 to TRBJ2-1; 12 bases line up with TRBD2. The CDR3 totals 18 residues. Germline V gene sequence: CDR1 MGHRA, CDR2 YSYEKL. Losses at the gene ends were 0 bases for V and 4 bases for J; bases not matched to a gene: 7. The chain's CDR3 is CASSQDPLAGGHYNEQFF. The CDR3 DNA sequence: TGCGCCAGCAGCCAAGATCCCCTAGCGGGAGGGCATTACAATGAGCAGTTCTTC.

The chain is built from TRBV5-1 and TRBJ2-7, with a weak D call TRBD1 (6 bases). The germline CDR1 and CDR2 sequences are SGHRS and YFSETQ. CDR3 length: 14 residues. V lost 1 base and J 5 bases, leaving 13 bases between the germline ends. The CDR3 protein is CASSLNRESNEQYF. In DNA, the CDR3 is TGCGCCAGCAGCTTGAACAGGGAGTCGAACGAGCAGTACTTC.

The chain employs TRBV2 and TRBJ1-2, with unresolved D. This CDR3 comprises 14 residues. Trimming removed 2 bases from V and 4 bases from J, with 11 bases in between. CDR1 SNHLY and CDR2 FYNNEI come from the germline V gene. CDR3 in amino acids: CASSELWEGYGYTF. The DNA of the CDR3 is TGTGCCAGCAGTGAATTGTGGGAAGGCTATGGCTACACCTTC.

The rearrangement joins TRBV4-2 to TRBJ2-1, with 16 bases lining up with TRBD2. Germline lookup yields CDR1 LGHNA and CDR2 YNFKEQ. With 8 bases clipped from V and 10 bases from J, the junction kept 2 bases outside the gene matches. CDR3 length equals 13 residues. CDR3 DNA: TGTGCCAGCCAGGGACTAGCGGGAGGGGAGCAGTTCTTC. Translation: CASQGLAGGEQFF.

DNA for the CDR3: TGTGCCAGCAGTTACGATCGGACTAGCGGGGCTGTTGCTCGCGGGGAGCTGTTTTTT. This sequence encodes CASSYDRTSGAVARGELFF. The chain is built from TRBV27 and TRBJ2-2; 12 nucleotides line up with TRBD2. After removal of 4 bases from V and 7 bases from J, the junction contained 16 bases not matched to a gene. Germline V lookup: CDR1 MNHEY, CDR2 SMNVEV (reference sequence). The CDR3 consists of 19 residues.

V usage is TRBV15 and J usage is TRBJ2-7, with D perhaps being TRBD1 or TRBD2 (5 bases each). Trimming pared 5 bases from V and 5 bases from J, leaving 10 bases between. The CDR3 loop spans 12 amino acids. Germline CDR1 reads LNHNV; CDR2 reads YYDKDF (reference sequence). CDR3 nucleotides: TGTGCCACCAGCTCAGGGAGCCACGAGCAGTACTTC. The encoded protein is CATSSGSHEQYF.

The chain combines TRBV5-6 with TRBJ2-7; D may be TRBD1 or TRBD2 (5 bases each). This CDR3 is 15 amino acids long. V lost 0 bases and J lost 4, with 14 bases in between. Germline CDR1 and CDR2: SGHDT and YYEEEE. This chain's CDR3 is CASSLAGGGAYEQYF. The CDR3, as DNA: TGTGCCAGCAGCTTGGCCGGAGGTGGGGCTTACGAGCAGTACTTC.

The rearrangement uses TRBV27 and TRBJ1-4, with 11 bases identical to TRBD1. The V gene end was trimmed by 6 bases and the J gene end by 8 bases; junction bases not matched to a gene: 5. Germline loops: CDR1 MNHEY, CDR2 SMNVEV (reference sequence). This CDR3 has 14 amino acids. DNA of the CDR3: TGTGCCAGCAGAGGTGGGACAGGGGGAGAAAAACTGTTTTTT. This encodes CASRGGTGGEKLFF.

The CDR3 protein is CASSRDRWNTEAFF. CDR3 nucleotide sequence: TGTGCCAGCAGTAGAGACAGATGGAACACTGAAGCTTTCTTT. This rearrangement joins TRBV6-6 to TRBJ1-1; D is possibly TRBD1 (5 bases). Trimming took off 5 bases at V and 1 base at J, with 11 bases between the two ends. The CDR3 contains 14 residues. Germline assignment: CDR1 MNHNY and CDR2 SVGAGI (reference sequence).

The chain couples TRBV27 to TRBJ2-5; D is undetermined. There are 13 residues in the CDR3. CDR1 is MNHEY and CDR2 is SMNVEV in the germline V gene (reference sequence). With 3 bases removed from V and 1 base from J, the gap between germline ends came to 6 bases. The CDR3 DNA reads TGTGCCAGCAGTTTCAACTCCCAAGAGACCCAGTACTTC. Its translation: CASSFNSQETQYF.

This clone has a single count. This sequence joins TRBV7-2 and TRBJ2-3, with D perhaps TRBD2 (6 bases). Germline V gene sequence: CDR1 SGHTA, CDR2 FQGNSA. The CDR3 totals 13 residues. The V end lost 3 bases, the J end lost 4 bases, and 8 bases lay between the germline ends. CDR3 residues: CASSLREADTQYF. The CDR3 DNA sequence: TGTGCCAGCAGCTTGAGGGAGGCAGATACGCAGTATTTT.

This clone showed up just once. The chain links TRBV10-3 to TRBJ2-7, with D possibly matching TRBD2 (6 bases). CDR1 and CDR2 (germline): ENHRY, SYGVKD. Trimming cost V 10 bases and J 0 bases, with 16 bases left between them. This CDR3 comprises 14 residues. The CDR3 region is CANWDGGSSYEQYF. The DNA of the CDR3 is TGTGCCAACTGGGACGGAGGGAGCTCCTACGAGCAGTACTTC.

The rearrangement links TRBV2 to TRBJ2-7, with 7 bases identical to TRBD1. Losses at the gene ends were 7 bases for V and 4 bases for J; bases not matched to a gene: 7. The CDR3 has 13 residues. Germline-derived CDR1 and CDR2 are SNHLY and FYNNEI. The CDR3 sequence is CASTGTELYEQYF. CDR3 DNA sequence: TGTGCCAGCACTGGGACAGAGCTATACGAGCAGTACTTC.

The J gene is TRBJ2-1, the V gene TRBV5-1; unclear D gene. This CDR3 region has 11 residues. Deletions cut 4 bases from V and 9 bases from J, with 8 bases between. Germline CDR1 is SGHRS and CDR2 is YFSETQ. The CDR3 nucleotides are TGCGCCAGCAGCGCCGGCTTTGAGCAGTTCTTC. Translation: CASSAGFEQFF.

The chain has TRBV5-1 and TRBJ2-7, with D possibly TRBD1 on 5 matching bases. The CDR3 is 14 residues long. The germline CDR1 and CDR2 sequences are SGHRS and YFSETQ. Trimming cost V 2 bases and J 3 bases, with 12 bases left between them. The CDR3 protein is CASSFSDGHYEQYF. The CDR3 DNA follows: TGCGCCAGCAGCTTCTCGGACGGACACTACGAGCAGTACTTC.

CDR3 nucleotide sequence: TGTGCCATCAGTGAGCGATTGGGACAGGGGGCAGAAGAGCAGTACTTC. It encodes CAISERLGQGAEEQYF. J is TRBJ2-7 and V is TRBV10-3; 12 nucleotides match TRBD1. The CDR3 spans 16 residues. With V trimmed by 2 bases and J by 7 bases, 9 bases remained unmatched. The V gene's germline CDR1 is ENHRY and CDR2 SYGVKD.

Of note for this clone: Additional DNA sequences in this sample encode the identical CDR3. The V and J genes are TRBV29-1 and TRBJ2-5; TRBD1 matches 9 bases. This CDR3 has 13 amino acids. Germline trimming cut 6 bases from V and 5 bases from J; bases unmatched to any gene: 7. Looked up from germline, CDR1 is SQVTM and CDR2 is ANQGSEA. The CDR3 coding sequence is TGCAGCGTCCGGGACAGGGTAGGGGAGACCCAGTACTTC. It is translated as CSVRDRVGETQYF.

About this clone: The sample has other DNA sequences that encode this CDR3 too. The rearrangement joins TRBV11-2 to TRBJ2-7; D may match TRBD1 or TRBD2 (5 bases each). The CDR3 has 12 residues. V was trimmed by 3 bases and J by 3 bases, leaving 6 bases between them. The germline gives CDR1 SGHAT, CDR2 FQNNGV. The CDR3 is CASSFGGYEQYF. The CDR3 DNA reads TGTGCCAGCAGCTTTGGGGGCTACGAGCAGTACTTC.

J is TRBJ2-5 and V is TRBV19, with TRBD2 matching over 14 bases. The CDR3 has 18 residues. The germline gives CDR1 LNHDA, CDR2 SQIVND (reference sequence). V gave up 1 base and J gave up 2 bases; unmatched junction bases: 6. The CDR3 loop reads CASSIGGTSGSGQETQYF. Written as DNA, the CDR3 is TGTGCCAGTAGTATAGGAGGGACTAGCGGGAGTGGTCAAGAGACCCAGTACTTC. The variable domain in full, completed from reference TRBV19 and TRBJ2-5, reads DGGITQSPKYLFRKEGQNVTLSCEQNLNHDAMYWYRQDPGQGLRLIYYSQIVNDFQKGDIAEGYSVSREKKESFPLTVTSAQKNPTAFYLCASSIGGTSGSGQETQYFGPGTRLLVL.

The J gene is TRBJ2-1, the V gene TRBV6-6; TRBD2 matches at 13 bases. There are 15 residues in the CDR3. The V gene end was trimmed by 8 bases and the J gene end by 7 bases; junction bases not matched to a gene: 8. CDR1 and CDR2 from the germline V gene are MNHNY and SVGAGI (reference sequence). In DNA form, the CDR3 reads TGTGCCAGCGGCTCTGGGACTAGCGGGATAAATGAGCAGTTCTTC. As protein: CASGSGTSGINEQFF.

The chain links TRBV14 to TRBJ1-1; D remains ambiguous. Germline loops: CDR1 SGHDN, CDR2 FVKESK. Trimming pared 4 bases from V and 6 bases from J, leaving 9 bases between. CDR3 size: 12 residues. The CDR3 here is CASSPTSSEAFF. The CDR3, as DNA: TGTGCCAGCAGCCCGACTTCATCTGAAGCTTTCTTT.

This chain joins TRBV9 and TRBJ1-1; 7 nucleotides match TRBD1. The CDR3 extends over 13 amino acids. Germline CDR1 is SGDLS and CDR2 is YYNGEE. The junction had 5 bases not matched to a gene; V was cut back by 3 bases and J by 6 bases. Here the CDR3 reads CASSEGGAAEAFF. The CDR3 DNA reads as TGTGCCAGCAGCGAAGGGGGCGCCGCTGAAGCTTTCTTT.